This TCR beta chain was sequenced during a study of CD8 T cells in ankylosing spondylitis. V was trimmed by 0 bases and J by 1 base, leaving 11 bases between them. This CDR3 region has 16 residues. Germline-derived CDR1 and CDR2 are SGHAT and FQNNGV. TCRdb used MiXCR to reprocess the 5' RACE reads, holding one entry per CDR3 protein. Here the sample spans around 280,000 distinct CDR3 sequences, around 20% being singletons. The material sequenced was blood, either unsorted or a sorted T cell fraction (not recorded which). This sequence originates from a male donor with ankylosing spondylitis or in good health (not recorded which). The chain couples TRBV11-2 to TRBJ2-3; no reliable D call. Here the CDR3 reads CASSLDIRVGTDTQYF. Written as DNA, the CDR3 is TGTGCCAGCAGCTTAGATATCCGGGTGGGCACAGATACGCAGTATTTT.